The present T cell receptor (beta chain) was sequenced within a study of Graves' ophthalmopathy and Graves' hyperthyroidism. For the study at large: Peripheral blood sampling preceded any treatment and occurred at initial diagnosis. Findings of the study overall: Ophthalmopathy progression prediction by the model yielded a sensitivity of about 70% and a specificity of less than 75%. Most expanded thyroid clonotypes above 0.001 frequency also appeared in blood.

With regard to this clonotype: Its matching antigen is unknown.

Per the germline V gene, CDR1 is SGDLS and CDR2 is YYNGEE. V lost 5 bases to trimming and J lost 1 base, with 10 bases between them. This CDR3 is built from 13 residues. As diagnostic evidence, clinical symptoms, serum thyroxine, TRAb, thyroid ultrasound and orbital computed tomography were relied upon. For repertoire sequencing, the TCR beta CDR3 regions were amplified from RNA transcripts. The first-round RT-PCR employed HTBI primers together with the Qiagen OneStep RT-PCR kit. A multiplex PCR was then performed as the second round. TCRdb analysed the multiplex PCR reads with MiXCR anew, one entry per CDR3 protein. Among 350,000 to 400,000 distinct CDR3 sequences listed, about 16% were seen once.

This receptor was obtained from a woman aged 18 to 35 with stable Graves' hyperthyroidism. Sequencing was performed on peripheral blood. The rearrangement links TRBV9 to TRBJ2-7; D is uncertain. The CDR3 DNA reads TGTGCCAGCAGAGGGCTCCCGTCCTACGAGCAGTACTTC. Protein: CASRGLPSYEQYF.